This TCR beta chain was retrieved from a study of cytomegalovirus exposure and HLA in healthy donors. General study results and limits: More than 15,000 TCR beta sequences were associated with HLA alleles at 0.05 false discovery rate in a later analysis. What a later analysis showed was that several of the most significant clusters appeared linked to common viral pathogens.

Of note for this clone: Its specificity is not known.

CDR3 size: 14 residues. The V end was cut by 6 bases, the J end by 5 bases, with 17 bases between. Germline-derived CDR1 and CDR2 are MRHNA and SNTAGT. PCR was performed using 60 Vbeta and 13 Jbeta primers. As handled by the study authors: Approximately 87 million unique TCR beta chains, 9 million to 11 million shared, were counted in a later analysis. This table comes from immunoSEQ multiplex PCR, and its TCRdb copy is limited to in-frame clones, with some not included. V, J and clone size are those of that table, while D and trimming were read from the DNA. The table shows hundreds of thousands of clones, with around 78% occurring only once.

The chain uses TRBV6-4 and TRBJ2-7; D possibly corresponds to TRBD2 (5 bases). Source material: PBMCs. The clonotype comes from a boy aged 5-17 years in good health and CMV-seronegative. The CDR3 sequence: CASRRAGEVHEQYF. CDR3 DNA sequence: TGTGCCAGCAGGCGGGCCGGGGAAGTCCACGAGCAGTACTTC.